Below, 27 T cell receptor beta chains from the same sample are listed, as sequenced in a study of patients and donors after allogeneic stem cell transplantation (dated by TCRdb to 2019 to 2021). Library method: RT-PCR. Data came from a NextSeq 550. The public reads were reanalyzed by TCRdb: fastp trimming at Q25, MiXCR alignment, in-frame beta chains only. Entries are consolidated by CDR3 protein sequence, retaining the most common genes and DNA. The sample contains about 200,000 distinct CDR3 sequences, 38% of them found a single time. In total, the top ten clones hold roughly 11% of the sample. Input material: blood, either unsorted or a sorted T cell fraction (not recorded which). Receptors originate from a human donor who was either an allogeneic HSCT recipient or a stem cell or donor lymphocyte infusion donor (not recorded which). It is not recorded whose cells these are; they may come from a transplant donor.

This chain uses TRBV29-1 with TRBJ1-2, with D unclear. The CDR3 runs to 9 residues. Deletions cut 2 bases from V and 8 bases from J, with 3 bases between. Germline V lookup: CDR1 SQVTM, CDR2 ANQGSEA. The CDR3 region has the DNA TGCAGCGTTGAAAGAGGCTACACCTTC. Its translation is CSVERGYTF.

DNA for the CDR3: TGTGCCAGCAGTTACTTGGGGAAGGGGAGCACTGAAGCTTTCTTT. The encoded protein is CASSYLGKGSTEAFF. The gene calls are TRBV6-5 and TRBJ1-1; D perhaps matches TRBD1 (5 bases). This CDR3 is built from 15 residues. V gave up 1 base and J gave up 4 bases, with 13 bases separating them. The germline gives CDR1 MNHEY, CDR2 SVGAGI.

This clonotype was observed a few times. The chain uses TRBV5-6 and TRBJ1-2; TRBD1 matches 7 bases. CDR1 is SGHDT, CDR2 YYEEEE, per germline. Trimming removed 2 bases from V and 2 bases from J; junction bases left unmatched: 6. This CDR3 has 15 residues. CDR3 in amino acids: CASSFRDSGNYGYTF. As DNA, the CDR3 is TGTGCCAGCAGCTTCCGGGACAGCGGGAACTATGGCTACACCTTC.

The chain combines TRBV9 with TRBJ2-5; no definite D call. Germline V gene data show CDR1 as SGDLS and CDR2 as YYNGEE. The V end lost 0 bases, the J end lost 2 bases, and 11 bases lay between the germline ends. CDR3 size: 15 residues. CDR3 in amino acids: CASSVDVGVQETQYF. CDR3 sequence (DNA): TGTGCCAGCAGCGTAGACGTTGGGGTTCAAGAGACCCAGTACTTC.

The genes are TRBV7-6 and TRBJ2-2; 7 nucleotides match TRBD2. This CDR3 has 18 residues. V lost 5 bases, J lost 5 bases, and 17 bases stayed unmatched. Germline-derived CDR1 and CDR2 are SGHVS and FNYEAQ. In DNA form, the CDR3 reads TGTGCCAGCAGCCGACCAAAAAGGGAGGGGCCGAGAACCGGGGAGCTGTTTTTT. Amino acids: CASSRPKREGPRTGELFF. The complete variable domain, with remaining parts taken from reference TRBV7-6 and TRBJ2-2, reads GAGVSQSPRYKVTKRGQDVALRCDPISGHVSLYWYRQALGQGPEFLTYFNYEAQQDKSGLPNDRFSAERPEGSISTLTIQRTEQRDSAMYRCASSRPKREGPRTGELFFGEGSRLTVL.

The chain combines TRBV29-1 with TRBJ2-7, with TRBD1 as a possible D gene (6 bases). The germline V gene has CDR1 SQVTM and CDR2 ANQGSEA. There are 13 residues in the CDR3. V gave up 0 bases and J gave up 4 bases, with 10 bases separating them. The CDR3 nucleotides are TGCAGCGTTGAAGAGCAGGGGTGGTACGAGCAGTACTTC. Encoded protein: CSVEEQGWYEQYF.

CDR3 in DNA: TGTGCCAGCAGCGAAGGGACAGGCCTTCACAATCAGCCCCAGCATTTT. It translates to CASSEGTGLHNQPQHF. The chain couples TRBV7-4 to TRBJ1-5, with 8 bases identical to TRBD1. This CDR3 has 16 amino acids. The J segment lost 3 bases and the V segment lost 5 bases, leaving 9 bases of the junction unmatched. The germline V gene encodes CDR1 SGHVT and CDR2 SQSDAQ. Filled out from reference TRBV7-4 and TRBJ1-5, the complete variable domain reads GAGVSQSPRYKVAKRGRDVALRCDSISGHVTLYWYRQTLGQGSEVLTYSQSDAQRDKSGRPSGRFSAERPERSVSTLKIQRTEQGDSAVYLCASSEGTGLHNQPQHFGDGTRLSIL.

The V and J genes are TRBV4-1 and TRBJ1-2; no definite D call. The CDR3 contains 14 residues. CDR1 and CDR2 (germline): MGHRA, YSYEKL. The ends were cut back, 1 base at V and 0 bases at J, with 6 bases in the middle. As DNA, the CDR3 is TGCGCCAGCAGCCAAGTAATGGCTAACTATGGCTACACCTTC. Translated, it gives CASSQVMANYGYTF.

This clonotype was observed at least ten times. The chain is built from TRBV4-2 and TRBJ1-2, with a weak D call TRBD1 (6 bases). Trimming cost V 1 base and J 8 bases, with 20 bases left between them. The length of the CDR3 is 16 residues. Per germline, CDR1 LGHNA and CDR2 YNFKEQ. The CDR3 coding sequence is TGTGCCAGCAGCCAAGCCACCCGAACAGGGAGAGGGGGCTACACCTTC. Translation gives CASSQATRTGRGGYTF.

This clonotype came up a few times. J is TRBJ1-1 and V is TRBV3-1; D is undetermined. CDR1 LGHDT and CDR2 YNNKEL come from the germline V gene (reference sequence). CDR3 length equals 15 residues. Trimming left V 5 bases short and J 3 bases short, with 16 bases between. The CDR3 sequence is CASSRPAVGYTEAFF. The DNA for the CDR3 is TGTGCCAGCAGCAGGCCGGCGGTCGGGTACACTGAAGCTTTCTTT. Variable domain in full (rest from reference TRBV3-1 and TRBJ1-1): DTAVSQTPKYLVTQMGNDKSIKCEQNLGHDTMYWYKQDSKKFLKIMFSYNNKELIINETVPNRFSPKSPDKAHLNLHINSLELGDSAVYFCASSRPAVGYTEAFFGQGTRLTVV.

The gene calls are TRBV3-1 and TRBJ1-1, with D unclear. Trimming cost V 5 bases and J 0 bases, with 4 bases left between them. This CDR3 comprises 12 residues. Germline assignment: CDR1 LGHDT and CDR2 YNNKEL (reference sequence). CDR3 DNA: TGTGCCAGCAGCGAGATGAACACTGAAGCTTTCTTT. This encodes CASSEMNTEAFF.

CDR3 bases: TGTGCCAGCAGCCAAGGACAGGGTTATGGCTACACCTTC. Protein product: CASSQGQGYGYTF. This chain joins TRBV12-3 or TRBV12-4 and TRBJ1-2, with 8 nucleotides matching TRBD1. Trimming removed 6 bases from V and 5 bases from J; junction bases left unmatched: 5. This CDR3 is built from 13 residues.

This chain's CDR3 is CASSFAGTGSANYGYTF. The CDR3 DNA is TGTGCCAGCAGTTTTGCCGGGACAGGGTCAGCTAACTATGGCTACACCTTC. The rearrangement uses TRBV28 and TRBJ1-2, with 9 bases lining up with TRBD1. The CDR3 is 17 residues long. After removal of 3 bases from V and 0 bases from J, the junction contained 8 bases not matched to a gene. Germline lookup yields CDR1 MDHEN and CDR2 SYDVKM.

V is TRBV10-3 and J is TRBJ1-2; the D is unclear. The V and J ends lost 4 bases and 4 bases respectively, with 10 bases between them. The germline gives CDR1 ENHRY, CDR2 SYGVKD. The CDR3 loop spans 13 amino acids. The CDR3 loop is CAISVEGGYGYTF. The CDR3 coding sequence is TGTGCCATCAGTGTCGAGGGAGGCTATGGCTACACCTTC.

This chain uses TRBV9 with TRBJ2-1; 7 nucleotides match TRBD1. Germline lookup yields CDR1 SGDLS and CDR2 YYNGEE. The CDR3 spans 17 residues. The ends lost 0 bases at V and 3 bases at J; junction bases unmatched: 9. The CDR3 is CASSVAPRQGFYNEQFF. In DNA form, the CDR3 reads TGTGCCAGCAGCGTAGCCCCCCGACAGGGATTCTACAATGAGCAGTTCTTC. Looking up the rest from reference TRBV9 and TRBJ2-1 gives the full variable domain: DSGVTQTPKHLITATGQRVTLRCSPRSGDLSVYWYQQSLDQGLQFLIQYYNGEERAKGNILERFSAQQFPDLHSELNLSSLELGDSALYFCASSVAPRQGFYNEQFFGPGTRLTVL.

There are a few counts of this clonotype. The V and J genes are TRBV4-1 and TRBJ1-2, with 10 bases that match TRBD1. The CDR3 spans 15 residues. The J segment lost 7 bases and the V segment lost 0 bases, leaving 5 bases of the junction unmatched. Looked up from germline, CDR1 is MGHRA and CDR2 is YSYEKL. The CDR3 reads CASSQDRDRGLGYTF. The CDR3 coding sequence is TGCGCCAGCAGCCAAGATCGAGACAGGGGGCTTGGCTACACCTTC.

The DNA of the CDR3 is TGTGCCAGCAGTTCGGAGGGGTCGGGGCATCAGCCCCAGCATTTT. Protein: CASSSEGSGHQPQHF. This chain joins TRBV28 and TRBJ1-5; a weak D match, TRBD1 (5 bases). Germline values: CDR1 MDHEN, CDR2 SYDVKM. CDR3 size: 15 residues. Trimming took off 4 bases at V and 5 bases at J, with 15 bases between the two ends.

The V gene is TRBV7-9, the J gene TRBJ1-4; D is undetermined. Germline V gene lookup returns CDR1 SEHNR and CDR2 FQNEAQ (reference sequence). CDR3 length: 14 residues. V was shortened by 3 bases and J by 6 bases, with 11 bases between the two germline ends. As DNA, the CDR3 is TGTGCCAGCAGCTTGCTCTCCCGGGATGAAAAACTGTTTTTT. It specifies CASSLLSRDEKLFF.

Sample share makes this clonotype medium-sized. The genes are TRBV4-3 and TRBJ2-2, with D possibly TRBD1 on 7 matching bases. Looked up from germline, CDR1 is LGHNA and CDR2 is YSLEER. The CDR3 spans 16 residues. Trimming left V 4 bases short and J 1 base short, with 13 bases between. The CDR3 is CASSPSGGQNTGELFF. The CDR3 bases are TGCGCCAGCAGCCCGTCAGGGGGGCAGAACACCGGGGAGCTGTTTTTT.

The rearrangement links TRBV7-9 to TRBJ2-7; D gene ambiguous. Germline CDR1 SEHNR, CDR2 FQNEAQ (reference sequence). The CDR3 loop spans 13 amino acids. V lost 2 bases, J lost 4 bases, and 9 bases lay in between. Here the CDR3 reads CASSLSPFYEQYF. The CDR3 nucleotides are TGTGCCAGCAGCTTAAGTCCCTTTTACGAGCAGTACTTC. The whole variable domain, filled in from reference TRBV7-9 and TRBJ2-7, reads DTGVSQNPRHKITKRGQNVTFRCDPISEHNRLYWYRQTLGQGPEFLTYFQNEAQLEKSRLLSDRFSAERPKGSFSTLEIQRTEQGDSAMYLCASSLSPFYEQYFGPGTRLTVT.

The chain is built from TRBV6-2 or TRBV6-3 and TRBJ1-4; 8 bases agree with TRBD1. This CDR3 contains 14 residues. CDR1 is MNHEY, CDR2 SVGEGT, per germline. V was clipped by 6 bases and J by 4 bases; unmatched bases: 4. In nucleotides, the CDR3 is TGTGCCAGCAGCCGACAGGGGTATAATGAAAAACTGTTTTTT. This translates into CASSRQGYNEKLFF.

The rearrangement joins TRBV5-8 to TRBJ2-7; D not certain. This CDR3 comprises 16 residues. V lost 0 bases and J 1 base, leaving 14 bases between the germline ends. In germline, CDR1 is SGHTS, CDR2 YDEGEE. The CDR3 spells CASSLVGSEGSYEQYF. CDR3 nucleotides: TGTGCCAGCAGCTTGGTAGGCTCTGAAGGTTCCTACGAGCAGTACTTC.

This chain links TRBV25-1 with TRBJ1-1; no clear D gene. The germline gives CDR1 MGHDK, CDR2 SYGVNS. The CDR3 spans 12 residues. Trimming took off 7 bases at V and 10 bases at J, with 16 bases between the two ends. CDR3: CASIAPWLGAFF. CDR3 nucleotides: TGTGCCAGCATAGCGCCGTGGCTAGGAGCTTTCTTT. Full variable domain (remainder filled in from reference TRBV25-1 and TRBJ1-1): EADIYQTPRYLVIGTGKKITLECSQTMGHDKMYWYQQDPGMELHLIHYSYGVNSTEKGDLSSESTVSRIRTEHFPLTLESARPSHTSQYLCASIAPWLGAFFGQGTRLTVV.

The chain joins TRBV6-6 to TRBJ1-4, with 9 bases identical to TRBD1. The germline V gene encodes CDR1 MNHNY and CDR2 SVGAGI (reference sequence). This CDR3 has 14 amino acids. Trimming cost V 5 bases and J 10 bases; bases outside gene matches: 8. As DNA, the CDR3 is TGTGCCAGCAGTAGGGACAGGGTTGTCGGAAAACTGTTTTTT. This sequence encodes CASSRDRVVGKLFF.

CDR3 nucleotides: TGTGCCAGCAGACGGACAGGGGCCTCATACAATGAGCAGTTCTTC. It is translated as CASRRTGASYNEQFF. J is TRBJ2-1 and V is TRBV28; 9 positions agree with TRBD1. V lost 6 bases, J lost 4 bases, and 7 bases stayed unmatched. Germline V lookup: CDR1 MDHEN, CDR2 SYDVKM. The length of the CDR3 is 15 residues. The variable domain in full, with the rest retrieved from reference TRBV28 and TRBJ2-1, is DVKVTQSSRYLVKRTGEKVFLECVQDMDHENMFWYRQDPGLGLRLIYFSYDVKMKEKGDIPEGYSVSREKKERFSLILESASTNQTSMYLCASRRTGASYNEQFFGPGTRLTVL.

The gene calls are TRBV2 and TRBJ1-6; possibly TRBD1 for D (6 bases). V shed 9 bases and J shed 7 bases, with 16 bases lying between them. Germline V CDR1 and CDR2: SNHLY, FYNNEI. CDR3 length: 14 residues. The CDR3 DNA sequence: TGTGCCAGTTTCTACAGGGTGAGGAATTCACCCCTCCACTTT. Translation gives CASFYRVRNSPLHF.

This clonotype was counted many times. The V call is TRBV29-1, the J call TRBJ1-2, with unresolved D. Trimming stripped 4 bases from V and 4 bases from J, with 13 bases between. This CDR3 contains 13 residues. The germline V gene has CDR1 SQVTM and CDR2 ANQGSEA. CDR3: CSVVQSAVYGYTF. The CDR3 nucleotides read TGCAGCGTTGTTCAATCGGCAGTCTATGGCTACACCTTC.